The 32 T cell receptor beta chains below were found in one sample sequenced in a study of blood T cells in healthy people across ages. Combining a sample-barcoded 5' primer with a J-beta primer mix, a second PCR ran for roughly 7 to 12 cycles. A single record per CDR3 protein comes from TCRdb applying MiXCR to the 5' RACE reads. The sample lists around 790,000 distinct CDR3 sequences, under 45% occurring once. Sequences were obtained from blood. These receptors were obtained from a man aged 60 to 69 in good health.

This clonotype was seen only a few times. The chain joins TRBV20-1 to TRBJ2-5; a possible D gene is TRBD2 (6 bases). The CDR3 has 15 amino acids. The V gene's germline CDR1 is DFQATT and CDR2 SNEGSKA (reference sequence). Trimming cost V 4 bases and J 3 bases, with 18 bases left between them. For the CDR3, the DNA is TGCAGTGCTACCAAGGTGGGACTTGGGAAAGAGACCCAGTACTTC. Residues: CSATKVGLGKETQYF.

This clonotype was detected a few times. CDR3 sequence (DNA): TGCGCCAGCACCCTCGGTGCGACCGATACGCAGTATTTT. Translating gives CASTLGATDTQYF. The chain employs TRBV10-2 and TRBJ2-3; no firm D call. This CDR3 spans 13 amino acids. Deletions cut 7 bases from V and 6 bases from J, with 14 bases between. CDR1 and CDR2 (germline): WSHSY, SAAADI.

The V call is TRBV20-1, the J call TRBJ2-7, with a possible D match to TRBD1 (5 bases). V was shortened by 5 bases and J by 5 bases, with 13 bases between the two germline ends. Looked up from germline, CDR1 is DFQATT and CDR2 is SNEGSKA (reference sequence). There are 12 residues in the CDR3. The CDR3 is CSAGRDYDEQYF. The CDR3 region has the DNA TGCAGTGCTGGCAGGGATTACGACGAGCAGTACTTC.

V is TRBV5-1 and J is TRBJ2-2; D uncertain. V lost 4 bases and J lost 2, with 12 bases in between. Germline CDR1 SGHRS, CDR2 YFSETQ. The CDR3 has 15 residues. DNA of the CDR3: TGCGCCAGCAGCACGGCCGGACGCAACACCGGGGAGCTGTTTTTT. Its protein product is CASSTAGRNTGELFF. The variable domain in full, completed from reference TRBV5-1 and TRBJ2-2, reads KAGVTQTPRYLIKTRGQQVTLSCSPISGHRSVSWYQQTPGQGLQFLFEYFSETQRNKGNFPGRFSGRQFSNSRSEMNVSTLELGDSALYLCASSTAGRNTGELFFGEGSRLTVL.

This clonotype was recorded at least ten times. This chain links TRBV2 with TRBJ2-7; D unresolved. Germline CDR1 reads SNHLY; CDR2 reads FYNNEI. V lost 1 base and J 4 bases, leaving 5 bases between the germline ends. The length of the CDR3 is 12 residues. CDR3 in DNA: TGTGCCAGCAGTGAAGAAGGATACGAGCAGTACTTC. Its protein product is CASSEEGYEQYF.

The chain is built from TRBV5-1 and TRBJ2-4, with 9 nucleotides matching TRBD1. The J call may be incorrect, as the DNA end agrees better with TRBJ2-5. The CDR3 is 15 amino acids. Germline-derived CDR1 and CDR2 are SGHRS and YFSETQ. The CDR3 protein is CASGTQGARAETQYF. CDR3 DNA: TGCGCCAGCGGTACACAGGGGGCGCGAGCGGAGACCCAGTACTTC.

This clonotype showed up just once. The junction does not match germline at one end; this may be a read error. V and J are TRBV20-1 and TRBJ2-7; D might be TRBD2 (7 bases). The J call may be wrong; the DNA end is better matched by TRBJ2-5. In germline, CDR1 is DFQATT, CDR2 SNEGSKA (reference sequence). The CDR3 has 19 amino acids. The CDR3: CSARDAPGSGGGHQGTQYF. The CDR3 region has the DNA TGCAGTGCTAGAGATGCCCCGGGTAGTGGGGGGGGACACCAAGGGACCCAGTACTTC.

Comment on this clonotype: A much larger clone lies a single base off, so this may be a read error. This chain links TRBV15 with TRBJ2-7; D call uncertain. This CDR3 contains 12 residues. V lost 6 bases and J lost 6, with 12 bases in between. The germline V gene encodes CDR1 LNHNV and CDR2 YYDKDF (reference sequence). The chain's CDR3 is CATSPYYCEQYF. The CDR3 DNA reads TGTGCCACCAGTCCTTATTACTGCGAGCAGTACTTC.

V usage is TRBV7-3 and J usage is TRBJ2-5; D is unresolved. Trimming stripped 0 bases from V and 4 bases from J, with 12 bases between. There are 15 residues in the CDR3. CDR1 is SGHTA and CDR2 is FQGTGA in the germline V gene. The CDR3 bases are TGTGCCAGCAGCTTAACGCCTGGTCCTCCAGAGACCCAGTACTTC. It translates to CASSLTPGPPETQYF.

This chain connects TRBV7-2 to TRBJ1-2; maybe TRBD1 (6 bases). Trimming left V 3 bases short and J 3 bases short, with 14 bases between. CDR1 is SGHTA, CDR2 FQGNSA, per germline. The CDR3 is 15 residues long. CDR3 residues: CASSLGGAGDYGYTF. The CDR3 region has the DNA TGTGCCAGCAGCTTGGGGGGGGCAGGGGACTATGGCTACACCTTC.

The chain is built from TRBV20-1 and TRBJ2-5; 9 nucleotides match TRBD1. After removal of 0 bases from V and 5 bases from J, the junction contained 10 bases not matched to a gene. Germline CDR1 reads DFQATT; CDR2 reads SNEGSKA (reference sequence). The CDR3 loop spans 16 amino acids. CDR3 protein: CSAREAYRGRLETQYF. The CDR3 DNA follows: TGCAGTGCTAGAGAAGCATACAGGGGGCGGCTGGAGACCCAGTACTTC.

The J gene is TRBJ2-7, the V gene TRBV10-3; TRBD1 agrees at 8 bases. This CDR3 comprises 14 residues. Unmatched junction bases numbered 4, after V lost 5 bases and J lost 1 base. Germline V lookup: CDR1 ENHRY, CDR2 SYGVKD. This CDR3 is CAISSGQGSYEQYF. The DNA for the CDR3 is TGTGCCATCAGTTCCGGACAGGGATCCTACGAGCAGTACTTC.

The CDR3 coding sequence is TGCAGTGCTAGGGCTAGCACTAAGGGGGGAAATGAGCAGTTCTTC. As protein: CSARASTKGGNEQFF. This chain uses TRBV20-1 with TRBJ2-1; D is tentatively TRBD1 or TRBD2 (6 bases each). The CDR3 is 15 residues long. V lost 3 bases and J lost 7, with 19 bases in between. CDR1 DFQATT and CDR2 SNEGSKA come from the germline V gene (reference sequence).

The V call is TRBV20-1, the J call TRBJ2-1; tentatively, D is TRBD1 (6 bases). The J call may be faulty, since TRBJ2-7 better matches the DNA end. The CDR3 contains 14 residues. Per germline, CDR1 DFQATT and CDR2 SNEGSKA (reference sequence). Here the CDR3 DNA reads TGCAGTGCTAGAGGGGGGCTAGCTACCTACGAGCAGTACTTC. Its translation is CSARGGLATYEQYF.

As for this clonotype: The junction differs from germline at one of its ends, possibly a read error. The rearrangement joins TRBV19 to TRBJ1-2; D ambiguous. CDR1 and CDR2 from the germline V gene are LNHDA and SQIVND (reference sequence). The CDR3 sequence is 15 residues long. The CDR3 is CACSIDRSANYGYTF. CDR3 DNA sequence: TGTGCCTGTAGTATCGATAGATCAGCTAACTATGGCTACACCTTC.

The table lists this clonotype with a few counts. The V and J genes are TRBV7-2 and TRBJ2-7; possibly TRBD1 for D (5 bases). The V end lost 1 base, the J end lost 5 bases, and 15 bases lay between the germline ends. This CDR3 comprises 15 residues. In germline, CDR1 is SGHTA, CDR2 FQGNSA. For the CDR3, the DNA is TGTGCCAGCAGCTTAGGACCCAGGGAACCCAACGAGCAGTACTTC. As protein: CASSLGPREPNEQYF.

V and J are TRBV6-2 or TRBV6-3 and TRBJ2-1; tentative D call: TRBD2 (6 bases). Germline CDR1 is MNHEY and CDR2 is SVGEGT. Trimming took off 0 bases at V and 4 bases at J, with 10 bases between the two ends. The CDR3 has 15 residues. In DNA form, the CDR3 reads TGTGCCAGCAGTTACTCCGTGGCGGGGTACAATGAGCAGTTCTTC. This translates into CASSYSVAGYNEQFF.

This clonotype was counted between two and nine times. The chain links TRBV29-1 to TRBJ2-7; 8 bases match TRBD1. V dropped 7 bases and J dropped 7; count of bases not matched to a gene: 12. Germline assignment: CDR1 SQVTM and CDR2 ANQGSEA. The CDR3 covers 13 residues. The CDR3 region has the DNA TGCAGCGGACAGACCGGGACAGGTGTTGAGCAGTACTTC. Amino acids: CSGQTGTGVEQYF.

Points on this clonotype: With a much larger clone just one base away, this may be a read error. V is TRBV29-1 and J is TRBJ2-1, with D uncertain. Looked up from germline, CDR1 is SQVTM and CDR2 is ANQGSEA. The CDR3 runs 13 residues. CDR3 in DNA: TGCAGCGTTGAAGGACGGGTCTACAATGAGCAGTTATTC. The encoded protein is CSVEGRVYNEQLF.

V is TRBV7-2 and J is TRBJ2-3; 8 nucleotides match TRBD2. CDR3 length: 16 amino acids. Trimming removed 1 base from V and 0 bases from J; junction bases left unmatched: 3. Germline values: CDR1 SGHTA, CDR2 FQGNSA. The CDR3 is CASSLDAGGSTDTQYF. CDR3 nucleotides: TGTGCCAGCAGCTTAGACGCGGGGGGTAGCACAGATACGCAGTATTTT.

J is TRBJ2-4 and V is TRBV6-2 or TRBV6-3; 7 nucleotides align to TRBD1. Germline V gene sequence: CDR1 MNHEY, CDR2 SVGEGT. This CDR3 contains 17 residues. V dropped 5 bases and J dropped 1; count of bases not matched to a gene: 11. CDR3 nucleotides: TGTGCCAGCAGTACTGGGACAGCTGTTCAGGCCAAAAACATTCAGTACTTC. This translates into CASSTGTAVQAKNIQYF.

The chain is built from TRBV27 and TRBJ1-2, with 9 bases fitting TRBD1. Trimming took 4 bases from V and 11 from J; bases not matched to a gene: 20. Germline V gene lookup returns CDR1 MNHEY and CDR2 SMNVEV (reference sequence). This CDR3 is 17 amino acids long. The CDR3 DNA sequence: TGTGCCAGCAGTTCCCCCCGGAGTTGGACAGGGGAGGTCAAATACACCTTC. This encodes CASSSPRSWTGEVKYTF.

The genes are TRBV5-1 and TRBJ2-5, with unresolved D. This CDR3 is 15 amino acids long. V dropped 0 bases and J dropped 2 bases, with 11 bases sitting between them. From germline, CDR1 is SGHRS and CDR2 YFSETQ. The CDR3 is CASSLEDRRQETQYF. As DNA, the CDR3 is TGCGCCAGCAGCTTGGAGGACCGGCGACAAGAGACCCAGTACTTC. Supplemented by reference TRBV5-1 and TRBJ2-5, the full variable domain reads KAGVTQTPRYLIKTRGQQVTLSCSPISGHRSVSWYQQTPGQGLQFLFEYFSETQRNKGNFPGRFSGRQFSNSRSEMNVSTLELGDSALYLCASSLEDRRQETQYFGPGTRLLVL.

J is TRBJ2-5 and V is TRBV20-1; no reliable D call. Matching the DNA end better, TRBJ2-7 makes the J call doubtful. This CDR3 contains 13 residues. The germline gives CDR1 DFQATT, CDR2 SNEGSKA (reference sequence). As DNA, the CDR3 is TGCAGTGCTAGGGGCGTGCCCCCCTACGAGCAGTACTTC. Its translation is CSARGVPPYEQYF.

To note about this clonotype: A read error may account for a junction end that differs from germline. The chain couples TRBV7-7 to TRBJ2-1, with 8 bases aligning to TRBD2. Germline V gene data show CDR1 as SSHAT and CDR2 as FNYEAQ (reference sequence). The CDR3 has 17 amino acids. DNA for the CDR3: TGTGCTAGCAGCTTAGCCGGGGGGGCTTTACCCAACAATGAGCAGTTCTTC. Amino acid sequence: CASSLAGGALPNNEQFF.

The chain links TRBV20-1 to TRBJ1-1; the D gene is possibly TRBD1 (6 bases). This CDR3 has 14 amino acids. Germline CDR1 and CDR2: DFQATT and SNEGSKA (reference sequence). Trimming took off 0 bases at V and 1 base at J, with 9 bases between the two ends. CDR3 DNA sequence: TGCAGTGCTAGAGAGGGGACAACGAACACTGAAGCTTTCTTT. Amino acid sequence: CSAREGTTNTEAFF.

This chain joins TRBV12-3 or TRBV12-4 and TRBJ2-3, with TRBD2 matching over 10 bases. The CDR3 covers 17 residues. V dropped 10 bases and J dropped 4; count of bases not matched to a gene: 17. The CDR3 loop is CATELGGLARTSDTQYF. The CDR3 coding sequence is TGTGCCACCGAATTGGGGGGACTAGCGAGGACCTCAGATACGCAGTATTTT.

This chain connects TRBV7-2 to TRBJ2-7; D not certain. The CDR3 is 14 residues long. CDR1 and CDR2 from the germline V gene are SGHTA and FQGNSA. V was pared by 2 bases and J by 5 bases, with 13 bases between. The CDR3 DNA sequence: TGTGCCAGCAGCTTATCCGGAACGAACGACGAGCAGTACTTC. Translation gives CASSLSGTNDEQYF.

V and J are TRBV7-8 and TRBJ2-7; D perhaps matches TRBD2 (5 bases). Per germline, CDR1 SGHVS and CDR2 FQNEAQ. This CDR3 comprises 11 residues. V was shortened by 8 bases and J by 4 bases, with 9 bases between the two germline ends. The CDR3 region is CASFGGYEQYF. In DNA form, the CDR3 reads TGTGCCAGCTTCGGAGGATACGAGCAGTACTTC.

This clonotype was counted once. CDR3 sequence (DNA): TGCAGCGTTTCGGGACCCGGCGGCTACACCTTC. Protein sequence: CSVSGPGGYTF. The chain is built from TRBV29-1 and TRBJ1-2; D might be TRBD1 (5 bases). The CDR3 has 11 amino acids. V lost 5 bases, J lost 8 bases, and 12 bases lay in between. The germline CDR1 and CDR2 sequences are SQVTM and ANQGSEA. Drawing the rest from reference TRBV29-1 and TRBJ1-2, the complete variable domain is SAVISQKPSRDICQRGTSLTIQCQVDSQVTMMFWYRQQPGQSLTLIATANQGSEATYESGFVIDKFPISRPNLTFSTLTVSNMSPEDSSIYLCSVSGPGGYTFGSGTRLTVV.

This clonotype was seen a few times. The chain is built from TRBV6-5 and TRBJ1-1, with D unresolved. The germline CDR1 and CDR2 sequences are MNHEY and SVGAGI. V lost 7 bases and J lost 1, with 16 bases in between. This CDR3 has 15 residues. CDR3 nucleotide sequence: TGTGCCAGCACCTCACACGCCAAGGGGAACACTGAAGCTTTCTTT. Translating gives CASTSHAKGNTEAFF.

In its sample, this clonotype was seen a few times. The chain employs TRBV20-1 and TRBJ2-7; D unclear. In germline, CDR1 is DFQATT, CDR2 SNEGSKA (reference sequence). Deletions cut 5 bases from V and 0 bases from J, with 8 bases between. The CDR3 sequence is 12 residues long. CDR3 in DNA: TGCAGTGCTTTCGACCACTCCTACGAGCAGTACTTC. Residues: CSAFDHSYEQYF.